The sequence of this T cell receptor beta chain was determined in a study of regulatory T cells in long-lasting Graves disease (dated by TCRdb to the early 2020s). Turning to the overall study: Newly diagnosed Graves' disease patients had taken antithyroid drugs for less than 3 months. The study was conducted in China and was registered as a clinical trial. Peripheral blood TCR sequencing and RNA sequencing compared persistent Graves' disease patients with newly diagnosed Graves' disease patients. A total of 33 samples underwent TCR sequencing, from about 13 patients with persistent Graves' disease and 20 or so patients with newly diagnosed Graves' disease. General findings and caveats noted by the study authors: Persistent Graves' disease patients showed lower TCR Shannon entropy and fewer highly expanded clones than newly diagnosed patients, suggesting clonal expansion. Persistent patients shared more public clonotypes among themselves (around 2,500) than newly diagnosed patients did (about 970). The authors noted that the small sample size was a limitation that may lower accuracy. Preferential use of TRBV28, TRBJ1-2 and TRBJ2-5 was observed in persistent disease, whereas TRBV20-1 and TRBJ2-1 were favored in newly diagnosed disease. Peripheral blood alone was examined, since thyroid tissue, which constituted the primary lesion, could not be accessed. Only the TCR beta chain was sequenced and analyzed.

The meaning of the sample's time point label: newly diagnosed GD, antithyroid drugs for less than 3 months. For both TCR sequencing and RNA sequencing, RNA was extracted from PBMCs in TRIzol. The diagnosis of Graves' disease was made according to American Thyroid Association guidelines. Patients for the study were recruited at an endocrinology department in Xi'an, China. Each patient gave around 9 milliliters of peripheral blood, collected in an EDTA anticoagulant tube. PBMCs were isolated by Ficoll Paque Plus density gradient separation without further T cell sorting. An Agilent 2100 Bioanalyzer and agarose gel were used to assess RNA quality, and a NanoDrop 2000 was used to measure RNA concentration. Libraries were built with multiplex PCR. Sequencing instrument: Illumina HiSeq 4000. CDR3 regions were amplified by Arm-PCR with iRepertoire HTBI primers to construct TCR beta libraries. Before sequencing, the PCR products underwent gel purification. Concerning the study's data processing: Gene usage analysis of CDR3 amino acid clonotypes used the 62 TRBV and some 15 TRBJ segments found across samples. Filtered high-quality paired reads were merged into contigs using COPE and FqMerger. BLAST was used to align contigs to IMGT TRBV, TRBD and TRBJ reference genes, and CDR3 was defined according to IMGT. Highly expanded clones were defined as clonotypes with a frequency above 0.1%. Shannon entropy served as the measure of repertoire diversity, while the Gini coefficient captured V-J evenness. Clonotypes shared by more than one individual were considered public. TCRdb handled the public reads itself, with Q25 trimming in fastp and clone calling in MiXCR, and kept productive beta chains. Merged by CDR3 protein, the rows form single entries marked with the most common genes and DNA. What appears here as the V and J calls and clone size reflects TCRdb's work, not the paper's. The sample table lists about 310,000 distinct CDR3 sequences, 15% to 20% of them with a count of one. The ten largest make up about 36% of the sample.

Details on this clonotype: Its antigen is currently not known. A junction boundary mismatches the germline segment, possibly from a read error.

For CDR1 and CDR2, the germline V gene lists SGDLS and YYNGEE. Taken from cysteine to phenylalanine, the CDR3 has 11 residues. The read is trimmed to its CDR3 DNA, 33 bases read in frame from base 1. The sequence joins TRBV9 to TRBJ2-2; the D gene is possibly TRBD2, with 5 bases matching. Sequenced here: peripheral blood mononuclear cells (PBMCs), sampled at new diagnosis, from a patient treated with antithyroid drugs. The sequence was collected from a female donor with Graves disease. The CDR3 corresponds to CASSRTGKLFF. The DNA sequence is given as TGTGCCAGCAGCCGCACCGGGAAGCTGTTTTTT.